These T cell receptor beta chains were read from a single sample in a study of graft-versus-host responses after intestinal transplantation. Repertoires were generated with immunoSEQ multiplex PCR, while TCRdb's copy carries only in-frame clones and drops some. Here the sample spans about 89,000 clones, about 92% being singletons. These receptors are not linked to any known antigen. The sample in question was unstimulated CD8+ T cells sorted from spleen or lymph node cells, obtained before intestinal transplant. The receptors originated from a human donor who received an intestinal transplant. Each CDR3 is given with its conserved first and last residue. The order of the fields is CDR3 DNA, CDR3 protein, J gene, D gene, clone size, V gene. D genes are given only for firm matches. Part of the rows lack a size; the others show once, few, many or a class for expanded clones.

DNA: TGCAGCGTTGAGACCGGGACAGGAACCTACGAGCAGTACTTC
CDR3: CSVETGTGTYEQYF
J: TRBJ2-7
D: TRBD1
size: -
V: TRBV29-1

DNA: TGCAGCGCCGTTGGACTCACCGGGGAGCTGTTTTTT
CDR3: CSAVGLTGELFF
J: TRBJ2-2
D: -
size: -
V: TRBV29-1

DNA: TGTGCCAGCAGCTTAGACAGCGGGACTTCGGCCGGGGAGCTGTTTTTT
CDR3: CASSLDSGTSAGELFF
J: TRBJ2-2
D: TRBD2
size: -
V: TRBV7-2

DNA: TGTGCCAGCAGTGAACTAGCGGTACAAGAGACCCAGTACTTC
CDR3: CASSELAVQETQYF
J: TRBJ2-5
D: TRBD2
size: -
V: TRBV2

DNA: TGTGCCAGCAGTCCGGGACTTAATGTTACACCCCTCCACTTT
CDR3: CASSPGLNVTPLHF
J: TRBJ1-6
D: -
size: -
V: TRBV27

DNA: TGTGCCAGCAGTAACCCCGGGACAGGGAACACTGAAGCTTTCTTT
CDR3: CASSNPGTGNTEAFF
J: TRBJ1-1
D: TRBD1
size: -
V: TRBV6-5

DNA: TGTGCCAGTAGTACCTCGACAGGGGCGAGGGAGAAAGAGACCCAGTACTTC
CDR3: CASSTSTGAREKETQYF
J: TRBJ2-5
D: TRBD1
size: -
V: TRBV19

DNA: TGCGCCAGCAGCCAAGATAAAGTAGCGGGGGGCTACCACACAGATACGCAGTATTTT
CDR3: CASSQDKVAGGYHTDTQYF
J: TRBJ2-3
D: TRBD2
size: -
V: TRBV4-3

DNA: TGTGCCAGCAGGAGGGGTGTCGGACAGGGGGCAGATACGCAGTATTTT
CDR3: CASRRGVGQGADTQYF
J: TRBJ2-3
D: TRBD1
size: -
V: TRBV27

DNA: TGTGCCACCCACGGGGGACTAGCGCGAGGAGGGGTATACGAGCAGTACTTC
CDR3: CATHGGLARGGVYEQYF
J: TRBJ2-7
D: TRBD2
size: -
V: TRBV27

DNA: TGTGCCAGCAGTTTATCGAAAGGGGGCTCCTACAATGAGCAGTTCTTC
CDR3: CASSLSKGGSYNEQFF
J: TRBJ2-1
D: -
size: -
V: TRBV27

DNA: TGCAGTGCTAGAGGACTAGCTGAGCAGTTCTTC
CDR3: CSARGLAEQFF
J: TRBJ2-1
D: TRBD2
size: -
V: TRBV20-1

DNA: TGTGCCAGCAGTACTTGGAAACAGGGTGCCCCGCTCGAGCAGTACTTC
CDR3: CASSTWKQGAPLEQYF
J: TRBJ2-7
D: -
size: -
V: TRBV27

DNA: TGCGCCAGCAGCCAGGCCAATGAGCAGTTCTTC
CDR3: CASSQANEQFF
J: TRBJ2-1
D: -
size: -
V: TRBV4-1

DNA: TGTGCCAGCAACAGGGGACCGAGCACAGATACGCAGTATTTT
CDR3: CASNRGPSTDTQYF
J: TRBJ2-3
D: TRBD1
size: -
V: TRBV6-1

DNA: TGTGCCACCAGCAGAGGAAACAGGGTCCGTTACGAGCAGTACTTC
CDR3: CATSRGNRVRYEQYF
J: TRBJ2-7
D: -
size: -
V: TRBV15

DNA: TGTGCCAGTTCGGACAAGGGGGCAATTGGGGGCTACACCTTC
CDR3: CASSDKGAIGGYTF
J: TRBJ1-2
D: TRBD1
size: -
V: TRBV18

DNA: TGTGCCAGCAGCTTAGGCAGGCTTAGCAATCAGCCCCAGCATTTT
CDR3: CASSLGRLSNQPQHF
J: TRBJ1-5
D: -
size: -
V: TRBV7-2

DNA: TGTGCCAGCAGAGGTCCGAATTCGGGACAGGTCTCTCCCGGGGAGCTGTTTTTT
CDR3: CASRGPNSGQVSPGELFF
J: TRBJ2-2
D: TRBD1
size: -
V: TRBV7-9

DNA: TGTGCCATCAGTGATGAGACCGGGGAGCTGTTTTTT
CDR3: CAISDETGELFF
J: TRBJ2-2
D: -
size: -
V: TRBV10-3

DNA: TGCGCCAGCAGCTTGGAAACTACCCGAGGCACAGATACGCAGTATTTT
CDR3: CASSLETTRGTDTQYF
J: TRBJ2-3
D: -
size: -
V: TRBV5-1

DNA: TGTGCCAGCAGCCCGGGACTAGCGGCAGGTGAGCAGTTCTTC
CDR3: CASSPGLAAGEQFF
J: TRBJ2-1
D: TRBD2
size: -
V: TRBV13

DNA: TGTGCCAGCAGCTTAAGCTTCCCGGGACAGGAGATGTCCTACGAGCAGTACTTC
CDR3: CASSLSFPGQEMSYEQYF
J: TRBJ2-7
D: TRBD1
size: -
V: TRBV11-2

DNA: TGTGCCAGTAGTTCGACTAGCGGGGGGCCGGACGGGGAGCTGTTTTTT
CDR3: CASSSTSGGPDGELFF
J: TRBJ2-2
D: TRBD2
size: -
V: TRBV19

DNA: TGTGCCAGCAGTTTAAACAGGGGTCATTCACCCCTCCACTTT
CDR3: CASSLNRGHSPLHF
J: TRBJ1-6
D: TRBD1
size: -
V: TRBV27

DNA: TGTGCCAGTGGCTCCACGGTTGGGGGCAGCTCTGGGGCCAACGTCCTGACTTTC
CDR3: CASGSTVGGSSGANVLTF
J: TRBJ2-6
D: -
size: -
V: TRBV19

DNA: TGTGCCAGCAGCTTAGAAGGACTAGCGGAGCTGTTTTTT
CDR3: CASSLEGLAELFF
J: TRBJ2-2
D: TRBD2
size: -
V: TRBV11-2

DNA: TGTGCCAGCAGAACAGGGGAGGTGTATGGCTACACCTTC
CDR3: CASRTGEVYGYTF
J: TRBJ1-2
D: TRBD1
size: -
V: TRBV6-5

DNA: TGCGCCAGCAGCCAAGAAAGGACAGTGGCAACTAATGAAAAACTGTTTTTT
CDR3: CASSQERTVATNEKLFF
J: TRBJ1-4
D: -
size: -
V: TRBV4-1

DNA: TGTGCCAGCAGCTCCGGGGGCTACAATGAGCAGTTCTTC
CDR3: CASSSGGYNEQFF
J: TRBJ2-1
D: -
size: -
V: TRBV7-9

DNA: TGTGCCAGCAGCGGACATGAGATGAACACTGAAGCTTTCTTT
CDR3: CASSGHEMNTEAFF
J: TRBJ1-1
D: -
size: -
V: TRBV9

DNA: TGTGCCAGCAGTCCGGGGGGCAACACAGATACGCAGTATTTT
CDR3: CASSPGGNTDTQYF
J: TRBJ2-3
D: -
size: -
V: TRBV2

DNA: TGTGCCAGCAGACCGGGGTTCACAGATACGCAGTATTTT
CDR3: CASRPGFTDTQYF
J: TRBJ2-3
D: -
size: -
V: TRBV5-8

DNA: TGTGCCACCAGCACTTTAGCGGGTTCCTACAATGAGCAGTTCTTC
CDR3: CATSTLAGSYNEQFF
J: TRBJ2-1
D: TRBD2
size: -
V: TRBV15

DNA: TGCGCCAGCAGCCAACACCTTGGCGGAGTAATAGGGCAGTTCTTC
CDR3: CASSQHLGGVIGQFF
J: TRBJ2-1
D: -
size: -
V: TRBV4-3

DNA: TGTGCCAGCAGTTTCCGGGACAGGGCCTACGAGCAGTACTTC
CDR3: CASSFRDRAYEQYF
J: TRBJ2-7
D: TRBD1
size: -
V: TRBV27

DNA: TGTGCCAGCAGCCGGACAGGGGGAGATGAAAAACTGTTTTTT
CDR3: CASSRTGGDEKLFF
J: TRBJ1-4
D: TRBD1
size: -
V: TRBV27

DNA: TGTGCCAGCAGCCACCGGACTAGCGGGGGGTCCTACGAGCAGTACTTC
CDR3: CASSHRTSGGSYEQYF
J: TRBJ2-7
D: TRBD2
size: -
V: TRBV13

DNA: TGTGCCAGCAGTGACCTTGGGGACAGGGGGCATCAGCCCCAGCATTTT
CDR3: CASSDLGDRGHQPQHF
J: TRBJ1-5
D: TRBD1
size: -
V: TRBV2

DNA: TGCAGCGTTGAGGGGACTAGCGGGGGGAGGATAGATACGCAGTATTTT
CDR3: CSVEGTSGGRIDTQYF
J: TRBJ2-3
D: TRBD2
size: -
V: TRBV29-1

DNA: TGTGCCAGCAGTACGACCGGGGGGAATGAGCAGTTCTTC
CDR3: CASSTTGGNEQFF
J: TRBJ2-1
D: TRBD2
size: -
V: TRBV6-1

DNA: TGTGCCAGCAGTGTAGGGAGTAGCACTGAAGCTTTCTTT
CDR3: CASSVGSSTEAFF
J: TRBJ1-1
D: -
size: -
V: TRBV6-4

DNA: TGTGCCAGCAGTGAAGGGCAGGGGTTGGGGAGCTCCTACAATGAGCAGTTCTTC
CDR3: CASSEGQGLGSSYNEQFF
J: TRBJ2-1
D: -
size: -
V: TRBV2

DNA: TGTGCCAGCAGCGAGGGACACCCCTCACCCCTCCACTTT
CDR3: CASSEGHPSPLHF
J: TRBJ1-6
D: -
size: -
V: TRBV9

DNA: TGCGCCAGCAGCCAAGAAAAAACAGCTACGAACACTGAAGCTTTCTTT
CDR3: CASSQEKTATNTEAFF
J: TRBJ1-1
D: -
size: -
V: TRBV4-3

DNA: TGTGCCAGCAGCCCCGGTCGAGCGGGGGGGTTCGACGAGCAGTACTTC
CDR3: CASSPGRAGGFDEQYF
J: TRBJ2-7
D: TRBD2
size: -
V: TRBV7-8

DNA: TGCGCCAGCAGCCACGAAGTGGGACAGCACTATGGCTACACCTTC
CDR3: CASSHEVGQHYGYTF
J: TRBJ1-2
D: TRBD1
size: once
V: TRBV4-3

DNA: TGTGCCAGCAGCCATTGGGAGACAGGGGCCTACAATGAGCAGTTCTTC
CDR3: CASSHWETGAYNEQFF
J: TRBJ2-1
D: TRBD1
size: -
V: TRBV14

DNA: TGCGCCAGCAGCCAAGTGACGCCCAGGGTAGACACTGAAGCTTTCTTT
CDR3: CASSQVTPRVDTEAFF
J: TRBJ1-1
D: -
size: -
V: TRBV4-1

DNA: TGTGCCTGGACGGGGGGAGGCACAGATACGCAGTATTTT
CDR3: CAWTGGGTDTQYF
J: TRBJ2-3
D: TRBD2
size: -
V: TRBV30